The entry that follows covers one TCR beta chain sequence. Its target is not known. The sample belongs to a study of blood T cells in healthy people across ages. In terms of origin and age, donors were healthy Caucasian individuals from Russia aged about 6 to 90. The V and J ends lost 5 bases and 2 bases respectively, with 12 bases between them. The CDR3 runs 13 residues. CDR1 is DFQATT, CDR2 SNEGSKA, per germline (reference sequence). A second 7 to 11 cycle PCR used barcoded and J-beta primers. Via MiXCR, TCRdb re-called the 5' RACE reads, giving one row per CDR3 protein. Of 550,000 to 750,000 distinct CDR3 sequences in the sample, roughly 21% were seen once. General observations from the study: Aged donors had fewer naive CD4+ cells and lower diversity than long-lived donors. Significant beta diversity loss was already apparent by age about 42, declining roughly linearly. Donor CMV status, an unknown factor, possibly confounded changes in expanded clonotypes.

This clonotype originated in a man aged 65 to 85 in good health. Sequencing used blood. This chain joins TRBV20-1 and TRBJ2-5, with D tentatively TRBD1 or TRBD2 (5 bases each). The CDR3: CSAPRDVQETQYF. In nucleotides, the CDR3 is TGCAGTGCTCCCCGGGACGTGCAAGAGACCCAGTACTTC.